The rows below give T cell receptor beta chains drawn from one sample of a study of blood T cell repertoires in COVID-19. Assay: immunoSEQ multiplex PCR; the TCRdb copy retains only in-frame clones and omits some. The sample has 60,000 to 90,000 clones; about four fifths are singletons. The sample comprised peripheral blood. These TCRs come from a man in his forties or fifties with acute or convalescent COVID-19. Each CDR3 is given with its conserved first and last residue. Fields, in order: V gene, clone size, D gene, J gene, CDR3 DNA, CDR3 protein. A D gene is named only where the DNA matches it firmly. Clone size is given for some rows only: seen once, a few or many times, or a class if the clone is expanded.

TRBV10-3,NA,TRBD2,TRBJ2-7,TGTGCCATCAGTGAGTTTAGCGGGAGGCCCGGTTACGAGCAGTACTTC,CAISEFSGRPGYEQYF
TRBV7-9,NA,TRBD1,TRBJ1-2,TGTGCCAGCAGCGGAGAGACAGGGGTTGTGAGAGGCTACACCTTC,CASSGETGVVRGYTF
TRBV24-1,NA,NA,TRBJ1-5,TGTGCCACCAGTGACCCCCATAGCAATCAGCCCCAGCATTTT,CATSDPHSNQPQHF
TRBV18,NA,NA,TRBJ1-2,TGTGCCAGCTCACCATCGATCGGGGGGGAATCGACTGGCTACACCTTC,CASSPSIGGESTGYTF
TRBV7-9,NA,NA,TRBJ1-5,TGTGCCAGCAGCTTGGACAGCAACAATCAGCCCCAGCATTTT,CASSLDSNNQPQHF
TRBV5-1,NA,NA,TRBJ1-1,TGCGCCAGCAGCTTGGGCCCGGGACTCACGAACACTGAAGCTTTCTTT,CASSLGPGLTNTEAFF
TRBV10-2,once,TRBD1,TRBJ2-7,TGCGCCAGCAGCCAAGACAGGGGGCGCGGATACGAGCAGTACTTC,CASSQDRGRGYEQYF
TRBV28,NA,NA,TRBJ1-2,TGTGCCAGCAGTTTTCGGGCGCGGGGTAGGGGCTACACCTTC,CASSFRARGRGYTF
TRBV18,NA,TRBD1,TRBJ1-3,TGTGCCAGCTCACCTCGGACAGGGGGGAGCTCTGGAAACACCATATATTTT,CASSPRTGGSSGNTIYF
TRBV7-3,NA,TRBD1,TRBJ1-5,TGTGCCAGCAGCCGGGACAGGGTTAGCAATCAGCCCCAGCATTTT,CASSRDRVSNQPQHF
TRBV27,NA,TRBD2,TRBJ2-7,TGTGCCAGCAAGGTGGCTAGCGGGAGCTACGAGCAGTACTTC,CASKVASGSYEQYF
TRBV6-6,NA,NA,TRBJ1-6,TGTGCCAGCAACCGGGGAGGGGATAATTCACCCCTCCACTTT,CASNRGGDNSPLHF
TRBV28,NA,NA,TRBJ1-5,TGTGCCAGCAAACCCCCGGGGTATAGCAATCAGCCCCAGCATTTT,CASKPPGYSNQPQHF
TRBV7-3,few,NA,TRBJ1-1,TGTGCCAGCAGCTTGACAGTCTTGAACACTGAAGCTTTCTTT,CASSLTVLNTEAFF
TRBV15,NA,NA,TRBJ2-3,TGTGCCACCAGCACCCCGGGTGAGCCTAGCACAGATACGCAGTATTTT,CATSTPGEPSTDTQYF
TRBV6-2/TRBV6-3,NA,NA,TRBJ2-7,TGTGCCAGCAGCTCCCCCCGGGACTCTTCCATTACGATGCAGTACTTC,CASSSPRDSSITMQYF
TRBV6-2/TRBV6-3,NA,TRBD2,TRBJ2-7,TGTGCCAGCAGTCGGGGGGGCTTCTACGAGCAGTACTTC,CASSRGGFYEQYF
TRBV11-3,NA,TRBD1,TRBJ2-3,TGTGCCAGCAGCTCGGACAGGGCAGATACGCAGTATTTT,CASSSDRADTQYF
TRBV9,NA,TRBD2,TRBJ2-2,TGTGCCAGCAGCGTAAATAGCGGGAGTCCCACCGGGGAGCTGTTTTTT,CASSVNSGSPTGELFF
TRBV5-1,NA,NA,TRBJ2-1,TGCGCCAGCAGCCAAAGTGGGGGGAAAGTGGAGCAGTTCTTC,CASSQSGGKVEQFF